This TCR beta chain stems from a study of CD8+ T cells in alopecia areata (dated 2018 in TCRdb). About the study as a whole: Treated patients were enrolled in an open-label pilot trial of oral tofacitinib, 5 to 10 mg twice daily, for moderate-to-severe alopecia areata. The RNA source kit depended on sample type: the PAXgene miRNA kit for fixed scalp, the miRNeasy kit for PBMCs, and the RNeasy kit for mouse skin. Human TCRbeta sequencing covered scalp tissue and sorted CD4+ and CD8+ peripheral blood T cells from patchy and totalis/universalis alopecia areata patients and healthy controls. The study used high-throughput TCRbeta sequencing to examine T cell clonal expansion in alopecia areata, in both the C3H/HeJ mouse model and human patients. Disease severity in treated patients was measured with the SALT score, which quantifies the percentage of affected scalp surface area. Tofacitinib was given for 6 to 18 months, followed by 6 months of follow-up off drug to assess delayed response and recurrence. Biopsies were taken from tofacitinib-treated patients at baseline and at 4 and 24 weeks of treatment, and a later scalp biopsy was taken in several of the tofacitinib-treated patients. TCRbeta CDR3 regions were amplified by immunoSEQ multiplex PCR with 35 Vbeta forward and 13 Jbeta reverse primers. Scalp clonality was compared across normal scalp (n=4), patchy alopecia areata scalp (n=8), and alopecia totalis/universalis scalp (n=8). What the study reported, not specific to this receptor: Because the treated cohort was small and had just a single nonresponder, larger studies are needed to establish links between baseline CD8+ expansion and response. Compared with normal scalp, lesional scalp had higher clonality and more expanded CD8+ clones, particularly in alopecia totalis/universalis, a pattern that suggests antigenic drive. During tofacitinib treatment, many expanded lesional clones stuck around in both scalp and blood, and this persistence may partly explain why relapse happens after treatment is stopped. Unlike mouse skin, which is dominated by gammadelta T cells, normal human skin has resident alphabeta T cells that are also sequenced, and this complicates analysis of the scalp TCR repertoire. Tofacitinib significantly decreased scalp clonality and the number of expanded CD8+ clones among the top 100 scalp clones. Shared TCR sequences between patients were less evident than in mice, which may be partly attributable to HLA diversity in the patient population.

The meaning of the sample's treatment or condition label: oral pan-JAK inhibitor, 5-10 mg twice daily. Peripheral blood and lesional scalp punch biopsies were obtained from patients with alopecia areata. PBMCs were isolated by density centrifugation and stained for CD3, CD4 and CD8, and CD4+ and CD8+ T cells were sorted on a FACSAria. On this clone: What this receptor recognizes is not known. No base quality values were provided; no much bigger clone lies one nucleotide off.

Library generation was performed with the immunoSEQ multiplex PCR assay. For TCR sequencing, RNA was extracted from every sample and reverse transcribed into cDNA to serve as template. SuperScript III was used to make first-strand cDNA, primed with a 2:1 mix of oligo-dT and random hexamers. A synthetic immune receptor repertoire was used to assess amplification bias, and residual bias was removed computationally. As for the original processing: Raw reads were preprocessed to remove errors, and CDR3 was defined by IMGT conventions from the conserved cysteine to phenylalanine. Clonality was computed as 1 minus the Shannon entropy, with the entropy normalized by log2 of the number of productive unique TCRs. Whether scalp clones were CD4 or CD8 was inferred by matching scalp TCRbeta sequences against CD4 and CD8 repertoires sorted from blood. TCRdb provides this immuneACCESS table in a form limited to in-frame rearrangements. Some clones are lacking; in checked studies, under half of them reflect an unresolved V gene, and why the rest are absent is not known. From that table come the V and J calls and clone size; the DNA was used to work out D and trimming. This sample gives around 190,000 clones in total; just under 65% of them show up just once. About 1.3% of the sample is taken by the ten largest.

The CDR3, from cysteine to phenylalanine, totals 15 residues. Just CDR3 DNA is preserved here, 45 bases in frame from base 1. CDR1 and CDR2 (SGHTA, FQGNSA) derive from the germline V gene. V and J lose 1 base and 5 bases, and a span of 14 bases separates them. This specimen consisted of CD4+ T cells sorted from blood, obtained around week 50, from a patient treated with tofacitinib. This TCR was sampled from a human donor with alopecia areata. The rearranged segments are TRBV7-2 and TRBJ2-5, with a weak D call of TRBD2 (6 bases match). The sequenced DNA: TGTGCCAGCAGCTTAGTGGAGGGAGAGGCGGAGACCCAGTACTTC. This gives the protein CASSLVEGEAETQYF.